The 32 T cell receptor beta chains below come from one sample, sequenced in a study of T cell clonality in common variable immunodeficiency. Sequencing was performed with immunoSEQ multiplex PCR; in TCRdb, only in-frame clones are kept and a portion is missing. The profile covers fewer than 70,000 clones, none occurring a single time. Sequences were obtained from peripheral blood mononuclear cells. These TCRs come from a person aged 18 to 70 in good health.

This clone was seen at least ten times. The read halts 3 residues ahead of the CDR3 end, with the missing end drawn from the germline J gene. The V gene is TRBV2, the J gene TRBJ2-7, with a possible D match to TRBD1 (7 bases). V lost 4 bases and J lost 3, with 16 bases in between. This CDR3 contains 15 residues. The germline V gene encodes CDR1 SNHLY and CDR2 FYNNEI. This chain's CDR3 is CASSGQGAGFYEQYF. The CDR3 DNA, read in part, is TGTGCCAGCAGTGGACAGGGAGCGGGTTTCTACGAG.

This clone showed up many times. The read ends 3 residues early relative to the CDR3; the germline J gene fills the gap. The chain joins TRBV6-1 to TRBJ2-1, with 13 bases fitting TRBD2. The CDR3 runs to 15 residues. Trimming removed 2 bases from V and 9 bases from J; junction bases left unmatched: 4. Germline V gene sequence: CDR1 MNHNS, CDR2 SASEGT. The sequenced CDR3 bases are TGTGCCAGCAGTGAAACTAGCGGGAGGGCTGGTGAG. Translating gives CASSETSGRAGE. The entire CDR3 is CASSETSGRAGEQFF.

This clone occurred many times. The CDR3 end falls 3 residues outside the read, so it is completed with the germline J gene. The genes are TRBV6-1 and TRBJ2-5; D assignment may be TRBD1 or TRBD2 (5 bases each). CDR1 is MNHNS and CDR2 is SASEGT in the germline V gene. CDR3 length equals 16 residues. V dropped 1 base and J dropped 5 bases, with 17 bases sitting between them. The DNA read from the CDR3 is TGTGCCAGCAGTGAAGAACGTAGAGGCAGGGAGGAGACC. Residues: CASSEERRGREET. From start to end, the CDR3 is CASSEERRGREETQYF.

This clone was counted at least ten times. The observed sequence ends 3 residues before the CDR3 terminus, with the missing tail filled in from the germline J gene. The V gene is TRBV20-1, the J gene TRBJ2-1, with 14 bases lining up with TRBD2. The CDR3 totals 16 residues. The V gene end was trimmed by 2 bases and the J gene end by 7 bases; junction bases not matched to a gene: 7. The germline V gene encodes CDR1 DFQATT and CDR2 SNEGSKA (reference sequence). CDR3: CSARSPGLAGANEQFF. The DNA read from the CDR3 is TGCAGTGCTAGATCACCGGGACTAGCGGGAGCAAATGAG.

In this sample, this clone turned up many times. The read terminates 3 residues before the CDR3 end, so the remaining end is supplied by the germline J gene. The rearrangement links TRBV10-3 to TRBJ1-2; D is unresolved. The V and J ends lost 0 bases and 4 bases respectively, with 6 bases between them. The length of the CDR3 is 13 residues. Germline CDR1 is ENHRY and CDR2 is SYGVKD. The CDR3 spells CAISESGRYGYTF. The part of the CDR3 DNA that was read is TGTGCCATCAGTGAGTCAGGGCGCTATGGC.

This clone has ten or more counts. The sequence runs out 3 residues before the end of the CDR3; the remainder is reconstructed from the germline J gene. V gene TRBV30 combines with J gene TRBJ2-3, with D perhaps matching TRBD1 (5 bases). The length of the CDR3 is 14 residues. Trimming took off 3 bases at V and 2 bases at J, with 12 bases between the two ends. Germline-derived CDR1 and CDR2 are GTSNPN and SVGIG (reference sequence). CDR3 protein: CAWRWGPNTDTQYF. CDR3 bases read: TGTGCCTGGAGGTGGGGCCCCAACACAGATACG.

In this sample, this clone turned up many times. One end of the junction is discordant with germline, which a read error may explain. The read ends 3 residues shy of where the CDR3 ends; the end is completed using the germline J gene. J is TRBJ2-7 and V is TRBV7-7; the match to TRBD2 covers 10 bases. This CDR3 has 15 amino acids. The germline gives CDR1 SSHAT, CDR2 FNYEAQ (reference sequence). CDR3 bases read: TGTGCTAGCAGCTTCTTACTAGCGGGGTCCTACGAG. This sequence encodes CASSFLLAGSYE. Given in full, the CDR3 is CASSFLLAGSYEQYF.

This clone was detected ten times or more. Sequencing ends 3 residues short of the CDR3 end; the germline J gene provides the rest. The gene calls are TRBV19 and TRBJ1-1; D is perhaps TRBD1 (5 bases). Trimming removed 3 bases from V and 6 bases from J, with 14 bases in between. CDR3 size: 14 residues. The germline V gene encodes CDR1 LNHDA and CDR2 SQIVND (reference sequence). CDR3 DNA (partial): TGTGCCAGTAGTATGAGTCGGACACGGTCTGAA. Translation: CASSMSRTRSE. The full CDR3 reads CASSMSRTRSEAFF.

Ten or more counts support this clone. Read sequence stops 3 residues before the CDR3 end, and the germline J gene provides the missing end. The chain joins TRBV12-5 to TRBJ1-5, with D unclear. The CDR3 runs to 13 residues. The V gene's germline CDR1 is LGHNT and CDR2 FRNRAP. Trimming cost V 6 bases and J 1 base, with 7 bases left between them. The DNA read from the CDR3 is TGTGCTAGTGGGTCGGTCAGCAATCAGCCC. Protein: CASGSVSNQP. The whole CDR3 sequence reads CASGSVSNQPQHF.

At least ten counts were recorded for this clone. With the read ending 3 residues before the CDR3 end, the germline J gene is used to fill in that end. This rearrangement joins TRBV20-1 to TRBJ1-1; possible D gene TRBD1, 5 bases. Trimming removed 6 bases at V and 0 bases at J, with 14 bases between. This CDR3 is built from 14 residues. Germline V gene lookup returns CDR1 DFQATT and CDR2 SNEGSKA (reference sequence). This CDR3 is CSATFREVNTEAFF. Incomplete CDR3 DNA: TGCAGTGCAACCTTCAGGGAAGTGAACACTGAA.

Points on this clone: Read sequence stops 3 residues before the CDR3 end, and the germline J gene provides the missing end. The chain links TRBV10-2 to TRBJ1-1, with a tentative D call TRBD1 (5 bases). The germline V and J ends were trimmed by 7 bases and 1 base, with 10 bases remaining between them. Germline V gives CDR1 WSHSY, CDR2 SAAADI. The length of the CDR3 is 13 residues. The CDR3 bases that were read are TGCGCCAGCACTCCTGACAGGAACACTGAA. Its translation: CASTPDRNTE. The whole CDR3 sequence reads CASTPDRNTEAFF.

This clone has more than one count but fewer than ten. This could be a read error, since a much larger clone is one nucleotide away. The DNA read from the CDR3 is TGCAGTGCTGGTAGTCAAAGCTCCTACGAG. Translated: CSAGSQSSYE. The CDR3 in full is CSAGSQSSYEQYF. The chain carries TRBV20-1 and TRBJ2-7; D unclear. The read ends 3 residues before the CDR3 terminus; that terminus is restored from the germline J gene. V was trimmed by 5 bases and J by 0 bases, leaving 11 bases between them. Germline loops: CDR1 DFQATT, CDR2 SNEGSKA (reference sequence). The CDR3 has 13 amino acids.

This clone was recorded many times. The CDR3 extends 3 residues past the end of the read, so its final part is completed from the germline J gene. The chain employs TRBV5-1 and TRBJ2-3; D may be TRBD1 (6 bases). The CDR3 sequence is 14 residues long. The V end was cut by 3 bases, the J end by 1 base, with 9 bases between. The germline V gene has CDR1 SGHRS and CDR2 YFSETQ. The sequenced part of the CDR3 DNA is TGCGCCAGCAGCTCGACAGGAGGCACAGATACG. Its protein is CASSSTGGTDT. The entire CDR3 is CASSSTGGTDTQYF. Complete variable domain (other parts from reference TRBV5-1 and TRBJ2-3): KAGVTQTPRYLIKTRGQQVTLSCSPISGHRSVSWYQQTPGQGLQFLFEYFSETQRNKGNFPGRFSGRQFSNSRSEMNVSTLELGDSALYLCASSSTGGTDTQYFGPGTRLTVL.

This clone was seen at least ten times. An end of the junction differs from the germline gene, which may be a read error. The CDR3 end lies 3 residues beyond the end of the read and is filled in from the germline J gene. The genes are TRBV4-2 and TRBJ2-2; D gene uncertain. Germline loops: CDR1 LGHNA, CDR2 YNFKEQ. The length of the CDR3 is 15 residues. CDR3 amino acids: CASSQESRVVGELFF. The covered CDR3 bases are TGCGCCAGCAGCCAAGAATCTCGGGTGGTCGGGGAG.

This clone was detected a few times. Read sequence stops 3 residues before the CDR3 end, and the germline J gene provides the missing end. The chain is built from TRBV11-1 and TRBJ2-3; possibly TRBD1 for D (6 bases). V shed 6 bases and J shed 6 bases, with 16 bases lying between them. Germline CDR1 reads SGHAT; CDR2 reads FQDESV (reference sequence). The length of the CDR3 is 14 residues. The sequenced CDR3 bases are TGTGCCAGCAGGGGAACAGGGAATCGCGATACG. Its protein is CASRGTGNRDT. The entire CDR3 reads CASRGTGNRDTQYF.

In its sample, this clone was seen many times. The CDR3 extends 3 residues past the end of the read, so its final part is completed from the germline J gene. At the DNA level, this CDR3 is encoded by other sequences in the same sample as well. This chain joins TRBV20-1 and TRBJ2-5, with TRBD1 as a possible D gene (5 bases). Germline V gene data show CDR1 as DFQATT and CDR2 as SNEGSKA (reference sequence). Trimming took off 2 bases at V and 4 bases at J, with 8 bases between the two ends. This CDR3 has 12 residues. CDR3 sequence reads: CSARRQGETQYF. CDR3 DNA, as far as it was read: TGCAGTGCTAGAAGGCAGGGAGAGACC.

The sample holds many counts of this clone. The read falls 3 residues short of the CDR3 end, and the missing part is taken from the germline J gene. The chain employs TRBV2 and TRBJ2-5; 7 positions match TRBD1. Trimming at V came to 8 bases and at J to 5 bases, leaving 11 bases not matched to a gene. The CDR3 has 14 residues. Per the germline V gene, CDR1 is SNHLY and CDR2 is FYNNEI. The part of the CDR3 DNA that was read is TGTGCCAGCGGGAGACAGGGAGAAGAGGAGACC. It translates to CASGRQGEEET. The complete CDR3 protein is CASGRQGEEETQYF.

There are many counts of this clone. The sequence runs out 3 residues before the end of the CDR3; the remainder is reconstructed from the germline J gene. The V and J genes are TRBV7-6 and TRBJ1-1, with unresolved D. Deletions cut 5 bases from V and 2 bases from J, with 15 bases between. This CDR3 comprises 15 residues. Per the germline V gene, CDR1 is SGHVS and CDR2 is FNYEAQ. CDR3 sequence reads: CASSRRAAGNTEAFF. CDR3 bases read: TGTGCCAGCAGCCGAAGGGCAGCGGGAAACACTGAA. The full variable domain, rest sourced from reference TRBV7-6 and TRBJ1-1, is GAGVSQSPRYKVTKRGQDVALRCDPISGHVSLYWYRQALGQGPEFLTYFNYEAQQDKSGLPNDRFSAERPEGSISTLTIQRTEQRDSAMYRCASSRRAAGNTEAFFGQGTRLTVV.

This clone showed up many times. The read stops 3 residues short of the end of the CDR3; the missing end is completed from the germline J gene. The gene calls are TRBV20-1 and TRBJ1-4; 8 bases map to TRBD1. J lost 10 bases, V lost 6 bases, and 7 bases had no gene match. This CDR3 has 12 amino acids. Germline V gene sequence: CDR1 DFQATT, CDR2 SNEGSKA (reference sequence). CDR3 sequence: CSALTGGGKLFF. CDR3 DNA, as far as it was read: TGCAGTGCCCTTACAGGGGGGGGAAAA.

This clone was recorded at least ten times. The read terminates 3 residues ahead of where the CDR3 ends, so the germline J gene completes it. The chain uses TRBV5-6 and TRBJ2-3, with TRBD2 matching 10 bases. This CDR3 contains 15 residues. Germline lookup yields CDR1 SGHDT and CDR2 YYEEEE. The sequenced CDR3 bases are TGTGCCAGCAGCTTGGAACTAGCGGGATGGGGAGCG. Translation: CASSLELAGWGA. Given in full, the CDR3 is CASSLELAGWGAQYF.

This clone was seen repeatedly, ten times or more. The DNA ends 3 residues before the CDR3 does, and the rest of the CDR3 is filled in from the germline J gene. This chain connects TRBV2 to TRBJ2-1, with D tentatively TRBD2 (6 bases). V lost 4 bases to trimming and J lost 6 bases, with 10 bases between them. This CDR3 has 13 residues. From germline, CDR1 is SNHLY and CDR2 FYNNEI. CDR3 sequence: CASSVVTSNEQFF. The sequenced CDR3 bases are TGTGCCAGCAGTGTAGTGACTAGCAATGAG.

This clone has at least ten counts. The read terminates 3 residues before the CDR3 end, so the remaining end is supplied by the germline J gene. The gene calls are TRBV11-2 and TRBJ1-4; D is perhaps TRBD1 (6 bases). The V gene lost 5 bases and the J gene lost 4 bases, with 11 bases spanning the gap. The CDR3 sequence is 14 residues long. The germline CDR1 and CDR2 sequences are SGHAT and FQNNGV. CDR3 protein: CASSTGQFNEKLFF. The DNA read from the CDR3 is TGTGCCAGCAGCACCGGACAGTTTAATGAAAAA.

This clone was observed at least ten times. CDR3 bases read: TGTGCCATCTCTAGCGGGAGATACGTCTACAATGAG. It codes for CAISSGRYVYNE. The whole CDR3 protein reads CAISSGRYVYNEQFF. The rearrangement uses TRBV10-3 and TRBJ2-1, with 10 bases that match TRBD2. Read sequence stops 3 residues before the CDR3 end, and the germline J gene provides the missing end. Losses at the gene ends were 8 bases for V and 3 bases for J; bases not matched to a gene: 7. This CDR3 comprises 15 residues. The germline CDR1 and CDR2 sequences are ENHRY and SYGVKD.

This clone was seen at least ten times. The read terminates 3 residues before the CDR3 end, so the remaining end is supplied by the germline J gene. The chain is built from TRBV20-1 and TRBJ2-5, with TRBD2 matching 10 bases. The V segment lost 0 bases and the J segment 4 bases; nucleotides outside the gene matches: 8. Germline values: CDR1 DFQATT, CDR2 SNEGSKA (reference sequence). This CDR3 is built from 16 residues. The CDR3 bases that were read are TGCAGTGCTAGAGAACTAAGCGGGAGGGCCGGAGAGACC. Encoded protein: CSARELSGRAGET. The whole CDR3 sequence is CSARELSGRAGETQYF.

This clone was detected many times. The read terminates 3 residues before the CDR3 end, so the remaining end is supplied by the germline J gene. J is TRBJ2-1 and V is TRBV7-9; the match to TRBD1 covers 10 bases. The germline V gene has CDR1 SEHNR and CDR2 FQNEAQ (reference sequence). V trimming: 5 bases; J trimming: 7 bases; junction bases outside the gene matches: 5. The CDR3 is made up of 14 amino acids. CDR3 loop: CASSAGTGVNEQFF. The sequenced part of the CDR3 DNA is TGTGCCAGCAGCGCCGGGACAGGGGTGAATGAG. The full variable domain, with the rest looked up from reference TRBV7-9 and TRBJ2-1, is DTGVSQNPRHKITKRGQNVTFRCDPISEHNRLYWYRQTLGQGPEFLTYFQNEAQLEKSRLLSDRFSAERPKGSFSTLEIQRTEQGDSAMYLCASSAGTGVNEQFFGPGTRLTVL.

This clone was picked up a small number of times. The read is 3 residues too short to cover the CDR3 end, so that end is filled in from the germline J gene. The chain recombines TRBV5-6 with TRBJ2-3; D might be TRBD2 (6 bases). Germline V lookup: CDR1 SGHDT, CDR2 YYEEEE. The CDR3 has 13 amino acids. The CDR3 region is CASSPAGSLTQYF. The sequenced CDR3 bases are TGTGCCAGCAGCCCAGCGGGCTCTCTAACG.

Ten or more counts support this clone. The read ends 3 residues before the CDR3 terminus; that terminus is restored from the germline J gene. J is TRBJ2-5 and V is TRBV30; possible D gene TRBD2, 5 bases. This CDR3 spans 12 amino acids. Deletions cut 0 bases from V and 5 bases from J, with 7 bases between. CDR1 and CDR2 (germline): GTSNPN, SVGIG (reference sequence). The CDR3 here is CAWSVTGETQYF. The covered CDR3 bases are TGTGCCTGGAGTGTAACGGGGGAGACC.

Concerning this clone: The read ends 3 residues early relative to the CDR3; the germline J gene fills the gap. The chain has TRBV7-9 and TRBJ2-7, with D uncertain. V lost 4 bases and J 5 bases, leaving 12 bases between the germline ends. Germline CDR1 and CDR2: SEHNR and FQNEAQ (reference sequence). This CDR3 contains 13 residues. CDR3 DNA, as far as it was read: TGTGCCAGCAGCTCCATCCTGGCCAACGAG. Protein: CASSSILANE. Given in full, the CDR3 is CASSSILANEQYF.

This clone was detected many times. The read falls 3 residues short of the CDR3 end, and the missing part is taken from the germline J gene. The rearrangement links TRBV5-1 to TRBJ2-7; 11 bases fit TRBD1. The V gene end was trimmed by 4 bases and the J gene end by 6 bases; junction bases not matched to a gene: 6. The CDR3 runs to 14 residues. Germline assignment: CDR1 SGHRS and CDR2 YFSETQ. CDR3 region: CASSGRDRGFEQYF. Incomplete CDR3 DNA: TGCGCCAGCAGCGGCCGGGACAGGGGGTTCGAG.

This clone has only a few counts. The read halts 3 residues ahead of the CDR3 end, with the missing end drawn from the germline J gene. The chain combines TRBV11-3 with TRBJ2-1; no reliable D call. V lost 5 bases and J lost 6, with 17 bases in between. This CDR3 region has 15 residues. The germline V gene has CDR1 SGHNT and CDR2 YENEEA. CDR3 amino acids: CASSPLLGVSNEQFF. CDR3 DNA (partial): TGTGCCAGCAGCCCACTACTCGGAGTCTCCAATGAG.

In this sample, this clone turned up many times. The read terminates 3 residues before the CDR3 end, so the remaining end is supplied by the germline J gene. V usage is TRBV29-1 and J usage is TRBJ1-5; D may be TRBD1 (6 bases). V dropped 4 bases and J dropped 7 bases, with 14 bases sitting between them. The CDR3 runs to 13 residues. The germline V gene has CDR1 SQVTM and CDR2 ANQGSEA. CDR3 loop: CSVAGVVGQPQHF. The sequenced part of the CDR3 DNA is TGCAGCGTTGCAGGGGTGGTTGGACAGCCC.

This clone came up many times. The read ends 3 residues shy of where the CDR3 ends; the end is completed using the germline J gene. The gene calls are TRBV7-2 and TRBJ1-2, with a tentative D call TRBD1 (6 bases). Germline CDR1 and CDR2: SGHTA and FQGNSA. The CDR3 loop spans 14 amino acids. The CDR3 DNA, read in part, is TGTGCCAGCAGCTTAGGAGGGGGTCCTGAAGGC. Its protein product is CASSLGGGPEG. The whole CDR3 sequence is CASSLGGGPEGYTF.